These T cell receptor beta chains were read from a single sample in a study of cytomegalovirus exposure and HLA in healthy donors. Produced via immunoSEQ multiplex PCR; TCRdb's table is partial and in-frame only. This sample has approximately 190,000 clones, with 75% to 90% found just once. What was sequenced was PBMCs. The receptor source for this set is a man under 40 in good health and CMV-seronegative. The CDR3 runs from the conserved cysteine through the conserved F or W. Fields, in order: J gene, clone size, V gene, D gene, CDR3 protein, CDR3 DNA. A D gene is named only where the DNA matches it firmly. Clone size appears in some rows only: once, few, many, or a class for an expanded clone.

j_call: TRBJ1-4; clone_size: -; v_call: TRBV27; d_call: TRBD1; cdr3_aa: CASAANRDRNEKLFF; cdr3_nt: TGTGCCAGCGCCGCCAACCGGGACAGGAATGAAAAACTGTTTTTT
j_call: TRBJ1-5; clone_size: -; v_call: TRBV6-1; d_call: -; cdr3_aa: CASRGFSSNQPQHF; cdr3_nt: TGTGCCAGCCGGGGATTTTCTAGCAATCAGCCCCAGCATTTT
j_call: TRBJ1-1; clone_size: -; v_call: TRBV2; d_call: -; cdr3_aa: CASSVQGTNTEAFF; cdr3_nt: TGTGCCAGCAGTGTGCAGGGAACGAACACTGAAGCTTTCTTT
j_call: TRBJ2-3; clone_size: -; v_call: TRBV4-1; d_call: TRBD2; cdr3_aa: CASSQTSAKSDTQYF; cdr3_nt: TGCGCCAGCAGCCAGACTAGCGCAAAATCAGATACGCAGTATTTT
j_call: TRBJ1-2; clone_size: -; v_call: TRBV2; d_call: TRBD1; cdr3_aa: CASSQEQGVPNYGYTF; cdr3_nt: TGTGCCAGCAGCCAGGAACAGGGGGTTCCTAACTATGGCTACACCTTC
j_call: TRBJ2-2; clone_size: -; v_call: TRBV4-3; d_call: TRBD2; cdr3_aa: CASSQFGRVGTGELFF; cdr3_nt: TGCGCCAGCAGCCAATTCGGGAGGGTGGGCACCGGGGAGCTGTTTTTT
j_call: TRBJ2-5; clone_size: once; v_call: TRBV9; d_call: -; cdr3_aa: CASSDYRAETQYF; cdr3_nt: TGTGCCAGCAGCGATTACAGGGCTGAGACCCAGTACTTC
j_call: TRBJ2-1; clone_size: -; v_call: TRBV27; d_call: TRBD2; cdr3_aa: CASSPGLAGENNEQFF; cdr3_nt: TGTGCCAGCAGTCCTGGACTAGCGGGAGAAAACAATGAGCAGTTCTTC
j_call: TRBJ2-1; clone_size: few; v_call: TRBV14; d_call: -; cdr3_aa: CASSPGSLQFF; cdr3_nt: TGTGCCAGCAGCCCAGGGTCCTTGCAGTTCTTC
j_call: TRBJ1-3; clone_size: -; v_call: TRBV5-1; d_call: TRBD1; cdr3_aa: CASSWGQAEDTIYF; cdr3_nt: TGCGCCAGCAGCTGGGGACAGGCAGAAGACACCATATATTTT
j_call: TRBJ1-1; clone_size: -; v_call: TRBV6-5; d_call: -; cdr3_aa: CASSGALGTNTEAFF; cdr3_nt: TGTGCCAGCAGTGGCGCCCTAGGAACGAACACTGAAGCTTTCTTT
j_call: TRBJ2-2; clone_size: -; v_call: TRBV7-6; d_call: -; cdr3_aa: CASSEGRQANTGELFF; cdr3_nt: TGTGCCAGCAGCGAAGGACGACAGGCGAACACCGGGGAGCTGTTTTTT
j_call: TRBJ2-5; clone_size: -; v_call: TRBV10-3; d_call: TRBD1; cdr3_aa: CASARDSQETQYF; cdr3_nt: TGTGCCAGCGCCCGGGACAGCCAAGAGACCCAGTACTTC
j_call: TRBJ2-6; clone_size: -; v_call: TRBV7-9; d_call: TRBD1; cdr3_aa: CSSSLGTGGFGANVLTF; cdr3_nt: TGTTCCAGCAGCTTAGGGACAGGGGGCTTTGGGGCCAACGTCCTGACTTTC
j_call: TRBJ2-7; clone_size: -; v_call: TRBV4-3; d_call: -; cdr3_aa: CASSKSNYGEQYF; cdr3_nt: TGCGCCAGCAGCAAAAGCAACTACGGGGAGCAGTACTTC
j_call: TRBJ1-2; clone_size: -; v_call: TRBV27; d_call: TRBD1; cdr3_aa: CASSFGQGQGYTF; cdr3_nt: TGTGCCAGCAGTTTTGGACAGGGCCAGGGCTACACCTTC
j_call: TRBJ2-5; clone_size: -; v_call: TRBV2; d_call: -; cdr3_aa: CASSFNKGQQETQYF; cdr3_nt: TGTGCCAGCAGTTTCAATAAGGGACAACAAGAGACCCAGTACTTC
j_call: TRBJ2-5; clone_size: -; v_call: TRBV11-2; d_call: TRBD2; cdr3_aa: CASSPSGGLGETQYF; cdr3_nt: TGTGCCAGCAGCCCAAGCGGGGGTTTAGGAGAGACCCAGTACTTC
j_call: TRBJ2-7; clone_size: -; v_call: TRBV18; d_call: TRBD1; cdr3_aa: CASSSRLGQGETYEQYF; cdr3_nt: TGTGCCAGCTCTTCTAGGCTGGGACAGGGAGAAACCTACGAGCAGTACTTC
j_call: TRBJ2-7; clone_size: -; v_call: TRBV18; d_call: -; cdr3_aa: CASSSNREGVPYEQYF; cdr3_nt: TGTGCCAGCTCGTCGAACAGGGAAGGAGTCCCCTACGAGCAGTACTTC
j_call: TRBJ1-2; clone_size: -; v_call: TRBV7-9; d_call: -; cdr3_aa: CSSSSGADYGYTF; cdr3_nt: TGTTCCAGCAGCTCAGGGGCGGACTATGGCTACACCTTC
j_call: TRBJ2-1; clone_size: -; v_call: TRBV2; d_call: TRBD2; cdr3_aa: CASSDRGSGSRVRNEQFF; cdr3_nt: TGTGCCAGCAGTGATCGGGGGAGCGGGAGCAGGGTTCGCAATGAGCAGTTCTTC
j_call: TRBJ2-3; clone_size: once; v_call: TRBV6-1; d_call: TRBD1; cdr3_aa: CASSEFWDRSTDTQYF; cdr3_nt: TGTGCCAGCAGTGAATTTTGGGACAGAAGCACAGATACGCAGTATTTT
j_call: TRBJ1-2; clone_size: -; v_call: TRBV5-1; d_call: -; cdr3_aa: CASSPRYNYGYTF; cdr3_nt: TGCGCCAGCAGCCCGAGGTATAACTATGGCTACACCTTC
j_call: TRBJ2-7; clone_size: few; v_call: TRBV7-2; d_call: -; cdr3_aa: CASSLDSSRRFQYF; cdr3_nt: TGTGCCAGCAGCCTTGACAGCAGTAGACGGTTCCAGTACTTC
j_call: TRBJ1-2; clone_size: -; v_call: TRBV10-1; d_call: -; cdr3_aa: CASTPDAGIGTYGYTF; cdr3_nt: TGCGCCAGCACCCCGGACGCAGGGATAGGAACCTATGGCTACACCTTC
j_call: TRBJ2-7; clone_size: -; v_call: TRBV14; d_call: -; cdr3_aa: CASSQMAGRSSYEQYF; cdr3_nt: TGTGCCAGCAGCCAAATGGCCGGCAGGTCCTCCTACGAGCAGTACTTC
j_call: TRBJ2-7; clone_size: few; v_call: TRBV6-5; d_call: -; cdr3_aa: CASNLGAGSSYEQYF; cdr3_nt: TGTGCCAGCAACCTAGGGGCGGGGAGCTCCTACGAGCAGTACTTC
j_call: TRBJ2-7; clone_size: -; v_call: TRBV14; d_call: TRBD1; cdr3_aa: CASGPGTGTYEQYF; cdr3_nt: TGTGCCAGCGGCCCCGGGACAGGGACCTACGAGCAGTACTTC
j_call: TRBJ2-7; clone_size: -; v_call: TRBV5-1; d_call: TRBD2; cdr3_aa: CASSPSGSLTYEQYF; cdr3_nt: TGCGCCAGCAGCCCTAGCGGGAGCCTGACCTACGAGCAGTACTTC
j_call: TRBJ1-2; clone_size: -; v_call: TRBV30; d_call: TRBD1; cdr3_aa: CAWYGTDPYGYTF; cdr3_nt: TGTGCCTGGTACGGGACAGATCCATATGGCTACACCTTC